This TCR beta chain came from a study of T cells in Graves' hyperthyroidism and ophthalmopathy. This clonotype was counted between two and nine times. The antigen is unknown. Clinical symptoms, serum thyroxine and TRAb, thyroid ultrasound and orbital computed tomography together formed the diagnostic basis. The study's findings and limits: Blood samples included most of the expanded thyroid clonotypes exceeding 0.001.

Amplification yielded TCR beta CDR3 regions, with RNA transcripts as the source. HTBI primers drove first-round RT-PCR of the TCR CDR3. TCRdb re-analysed the multiplex PCR reads in MiXCR, keeping a single row per CDR3 protein. The sample shows about 640,000 distinct CDR3 sequences, less than 25% of them seen only once. This CDR3 region has 15 residues. V was shortened by 1 base and J by 1 base, with 10 bases between the two germline ends. CDR1 is MGHRA, CDR2 YSYEKL, per germline. The V call is TRBV4-1, the J call TRBJ1-1; no reliable D call. Source material: blood. The source is a young man with Graves' ophthalmopathy. In DNA form, the CDR3 reads TGCGCCAGCAGCCAAGTCGAGGGTACGAACACTGAAGCTTTCTTT. Amino acids: CASSQVEGTNTEAFF.